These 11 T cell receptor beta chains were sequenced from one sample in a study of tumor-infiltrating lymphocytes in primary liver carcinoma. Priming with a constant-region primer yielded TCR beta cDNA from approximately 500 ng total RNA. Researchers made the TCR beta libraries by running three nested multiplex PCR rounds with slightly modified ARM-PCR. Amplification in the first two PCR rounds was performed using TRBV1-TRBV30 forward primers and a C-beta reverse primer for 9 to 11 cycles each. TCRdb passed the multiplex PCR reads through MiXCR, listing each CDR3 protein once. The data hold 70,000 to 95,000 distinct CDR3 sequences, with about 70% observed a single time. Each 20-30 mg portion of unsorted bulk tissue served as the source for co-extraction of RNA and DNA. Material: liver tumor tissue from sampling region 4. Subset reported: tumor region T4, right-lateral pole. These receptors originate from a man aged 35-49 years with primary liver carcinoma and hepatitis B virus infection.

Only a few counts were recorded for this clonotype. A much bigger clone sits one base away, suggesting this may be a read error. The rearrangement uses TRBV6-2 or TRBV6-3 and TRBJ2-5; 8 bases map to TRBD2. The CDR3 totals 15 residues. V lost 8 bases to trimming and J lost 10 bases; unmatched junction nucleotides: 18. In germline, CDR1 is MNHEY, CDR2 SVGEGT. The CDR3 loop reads CASGPGTRVVRGQYF. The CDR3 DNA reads TGTGCCAGCGGTCCCGGGACTAGAGTAGTTCGTGGCCAGTACTTC.

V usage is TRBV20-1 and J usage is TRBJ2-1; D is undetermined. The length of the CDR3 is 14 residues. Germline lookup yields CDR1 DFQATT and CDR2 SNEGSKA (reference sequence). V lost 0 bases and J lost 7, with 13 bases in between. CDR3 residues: CSARDGVVGNEQFF. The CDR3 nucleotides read TGCAGTGCTAGAGATGGGGTAGTAGGGAATGAGCAGTTCTTC.

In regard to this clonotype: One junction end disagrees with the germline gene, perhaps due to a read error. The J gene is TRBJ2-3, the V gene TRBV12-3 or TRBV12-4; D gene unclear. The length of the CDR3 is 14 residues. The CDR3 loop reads CASTLGQCTDTQYF. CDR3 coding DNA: TGTGCCAGCACTTTAGGGCAGTGCACAGATACGCAGTATTTT.

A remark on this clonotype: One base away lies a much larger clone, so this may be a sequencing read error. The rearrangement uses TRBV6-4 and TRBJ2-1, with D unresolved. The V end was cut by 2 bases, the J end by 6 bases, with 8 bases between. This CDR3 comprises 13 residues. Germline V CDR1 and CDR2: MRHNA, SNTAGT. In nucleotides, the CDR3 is TGTGCCAGCAGTGACGAACATTGCAATGAGCAGTTCTTC. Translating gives CASSDEHCNEQFF.

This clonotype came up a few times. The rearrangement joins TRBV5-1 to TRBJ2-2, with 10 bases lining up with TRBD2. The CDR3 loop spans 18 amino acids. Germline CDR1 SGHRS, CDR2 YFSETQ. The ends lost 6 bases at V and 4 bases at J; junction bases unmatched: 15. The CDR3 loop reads CASNSSGSSVSRTGELFF. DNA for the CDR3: TGCGCCAGCAATTCTAGCGGGAGTTCGGTATCGCGCACCGGGGAGCTGTTTTTT.

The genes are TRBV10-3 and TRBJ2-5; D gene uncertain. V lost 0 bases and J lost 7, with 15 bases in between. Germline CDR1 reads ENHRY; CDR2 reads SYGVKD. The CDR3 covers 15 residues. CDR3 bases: TGTGCCATCAGTGAGTCAGGCAACATCGTGGGGACCCAGTACTTC. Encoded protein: CAISESGNIVGTQYF.

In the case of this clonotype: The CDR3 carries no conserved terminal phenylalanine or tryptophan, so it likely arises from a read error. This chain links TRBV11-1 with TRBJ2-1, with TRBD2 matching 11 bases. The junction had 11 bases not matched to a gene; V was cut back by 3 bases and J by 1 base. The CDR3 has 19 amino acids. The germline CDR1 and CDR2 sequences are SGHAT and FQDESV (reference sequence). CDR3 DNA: TGTGCCAGCAGCTTGAGCCCGGGACTAGCGGCTTATTCCTACAATGAGCAGTTCTTA. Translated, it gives CASSLSPGLAAYSYNEQFL.

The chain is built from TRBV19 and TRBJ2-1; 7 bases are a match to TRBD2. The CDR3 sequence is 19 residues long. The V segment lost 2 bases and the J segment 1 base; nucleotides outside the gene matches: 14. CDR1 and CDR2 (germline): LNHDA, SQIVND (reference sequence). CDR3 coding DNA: TGTGCCAGTAGTATACCTCCTTCAATAGCGGGCTTATCCTACAATGAGCAGTTCTTC. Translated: CASSIPPSIAGLSYNEQFF.

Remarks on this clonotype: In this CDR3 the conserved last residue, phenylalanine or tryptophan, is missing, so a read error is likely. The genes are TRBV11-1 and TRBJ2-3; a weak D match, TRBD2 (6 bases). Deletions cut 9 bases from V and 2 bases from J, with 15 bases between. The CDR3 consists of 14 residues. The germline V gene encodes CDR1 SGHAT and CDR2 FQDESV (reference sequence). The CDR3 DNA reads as TGTGCCAGGAGCCTTGGGACTTTCACAGATACGCAGTATTCT. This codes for CARSLGTFTDTQYS.

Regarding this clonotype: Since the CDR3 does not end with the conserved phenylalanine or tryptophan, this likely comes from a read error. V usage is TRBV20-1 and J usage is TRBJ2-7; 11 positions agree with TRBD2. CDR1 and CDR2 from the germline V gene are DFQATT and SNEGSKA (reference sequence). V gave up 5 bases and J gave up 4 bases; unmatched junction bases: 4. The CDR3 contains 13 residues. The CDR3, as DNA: TGCAGTGCTTCGCTAGCGGGAGGATACGAGCAGTACTTA. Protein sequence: CSASLAGGYEQYL.

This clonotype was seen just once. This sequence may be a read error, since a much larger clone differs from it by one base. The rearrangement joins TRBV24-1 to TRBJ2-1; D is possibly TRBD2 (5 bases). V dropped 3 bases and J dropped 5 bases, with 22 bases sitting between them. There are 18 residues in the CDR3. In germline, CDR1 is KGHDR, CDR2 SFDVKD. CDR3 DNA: TGTGCCACCAGTGATGCTAGCTATCGGGGAAGAGACAACAATGAGCAGTTCTTC. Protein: CATSDASYRGRDNNEQFF.